A selection of T cell receptor beta chains follows, all from one sample in a study of cytomegalovirus exposure and HLA in healthy donors. Libraries were prepared by immunoSEQ multiplex PCR; TCRdb keeps only in-frame clonotypes and omits some of them. The data contain around 99,000 clones, 70% to 80% of them singletons. Sequencing used PBMCs. These receptors were obtained from a man aged 35 to 55 in good health and CMV-seronegative. The CDR3 runs from the conserved cysteine through the conserved F or W. D genes are given only for firm matches. Size is omitted from some rows. Given values are once, few, many or a class for expanded clones.

V	D	size	J	CDR3	DNA
TRBV7-9	TRBD2	.	TRBJ2-3	CASSGTGTRGDTQYF	TGTGCCAGCAGTGGGACCGGGACTAGAGGGGATACGCAGTATTTT
TRBV7-2	TRBD2	.	TRBJ2-5	CASSFPGGETQYF	TGTGCCAGCAGCTTTCCGGGAGGAGAGACCCAGTACTTC
TRBV23-1	TRBD1	.	TRBJ1-1	CASSQSCRGAIVNTEAFF	TGCGCCAGCAGTCAATCGTGCAGGGGGGCTATCGTGAACACTGAAGCTTTCTTT
TRBV5-4	.	.	TRBJ1-3	CASSSKKDRINSGNTIYF	TGTGCCAGCAGCTCCAAAAAGGACAGAATTAACTCTGGAAACACCATATATTTT
TRBV2	.	.	TRBJ1-1	CASSVMGQNTEAFF	TGTGCCAGCAGTGTAATGGGACAAAACACTGAAGCTTTCTTT
TRBV9	TRBD1	.	TRBJ2-4	CASSVAHGQGQNIQYF	TGTGCCAGCAGCGTAGCCCACGGACAGGGTCAAAACATTCAGTACTTC
TRBV29-1	.	.	TRBJ2-5	CSVERRLGEETQYF	TGCAGCGTTGAACGTAGACTAGGAGAAGAGACCCAGTACTTC
TRBV5-1	.	.	TRBJ1-4	CASSNGGAEKLFF	TGCGCCAGCAGCAATGGGGGGGCTGAAAAACTGTTTTTT
TRBV4-2	.	.	TRBJ2-7	CASSQGQDSSYEQYF	TGTGCCAGCAGCCAAGGACAGGATAGCTCCTACGAGCAGTACTTC
TRBV6-1	.	.	TRBJ2-5	CASSRDLAQYF	TGTGCCAGCAGTCGGGACTTGGCCCAGTACTTC
TRBV10-1	.	.	TRBJ1-2	CASSELSGNYGYTF	TGCGCCAGCAGTGAGTTGTCGGGGAACTATGGCTACACCTTC
TRBV5-4	.	.	TRBJ2-2	CASTTVPAGRTGELFF	TGTGCCAGCACCACGGTGCCTGCGGGACGGACCGGGGAGCTGTTTTTT
TRBV13	TRBD1	once	TRBJ1-3	CASSPLIQGARARNTIYF	TGTGCCAGCAGCCCTTTAATACAGGGGGCAAGAGCTAGAAACACCATATATTTT
TRBV7-8	.	.	TRBJ1-2	CASSFIRTYGYTF	TGTGCCAGCAGCTTTATCAGAACCTATGGCTACACCTTC
TRBV9	TRBD2	.	TRBJ2-2	CASSVTSGGAPAGTGELFF	TGTGCCAGCAGCGTGACTAGCGGGGGGGCACCCGCGGGCACCGGGGAGCTGTTTTTT
TRBV7-3	TRBD1	few	TRBJ2-1	CASSPLGGTLSYNEQFF	TGTGCCAGCAGCCCTTTAGGGGGCACCCTGTCCTACAATGAGCAGTTCTTC